This T cell receptor beta chain is drawn from a study of long-term antiretroviral therapy in people with HIV. The germline gives CDR1 MNHEY, CDR2 SMNVEV (reference sequence). The CDR3 has 14 residues. V shed 0 bases, J shed 6 bases, and the junction held 2 bases outside the gene matches. This clone was observed once. An immunoSEQ assay, version v3.0, was performed at survey level. Generated by immunoSEQ multiplex PCR, the TCRdb table keeps only in-frame clones and is missing some. The table lists fewer than 25,000 clones, approximately 82% of them singletons. This chain uses TRBV27 with TRBJ2-7; 10 bases map to TRBD1. Sample: unsorted PBMCs, taken 0.1 years before starting antiretroviral therapy. The clonotype originates from a man younger than 30 with HIV. This CDR3 reads CASSLSDRGLEQYF. DNA for the CDR3: TGTGCCAGCAGTTTATCAGACAGGGGGCTCGAGCAGTACTTC.